The 16 T cell receptor beta chains presented below share a single source sample, sequenced in a study of blood T cell repertoires in COVID-19. The table came from immunoSEQ multiplex PCR; TCRdb's copy has only in-frame clones and leaves some out. The sample contains 90,000 to 130,000 clones, approximately 88% of which appear only once. The sequenced sample was peripheral blood. These receptors all stem from an older woman with acute or convalescent COVID-19.

The chain links TRBV4-1 to TRBJ2-1, with D maybe TRBD2 (5 bases). Germline V gene data show CDR1 as MGHRA and CDR2 as YSYEKL. The CDR3 extends over 16 amino acids. Trimming shortened V by 0 bases and J by 4 bases, and 13 bases separated the two germline ends. CDR3 sequence (DNA): TGCGCCAGCAGCCAAGACTGGCTAGCCGGGTACAATGAGCAGTTCTTC. Protein: CASSQDWLAGYNEQFF.

The chain combines TRBV15 with TRBJ2-1; D ambiguous. This CDR3 spans 14 amino acids. Between the trimmed V and J ends, which lost 3 bases and 8 bases, there was a span of 14 bases. Per the germline V gene, CDR1 is LNHNV and CDR2 is YYDKDF (reference sequence). The CDR3 protein is CATSRGSTLDEQFF. In DNA form, the CDR3 reads TGTGCCACCAGCAGGGGTAGTACGCTAGATGAGCAGTTCTTC.

This rearrangement joins TRBV6-1 to TRBJ1-6, with D possibly being TRBD1 (6 bases). Trimming shortened V by 3 bases and J by 2 bases, and 14 bases separated the two germline ends. Germline V gene data show CDR1 as MNHNS and CDR2 as SASEGT. The CDR3 sequence is 17 residues long. In nucleotides, the CDR3 is TGTGCCAGCAGTGACAGGGGAGTTGGGGCCTATAATTCACCCCTCCACTTT. Translated: CASSDRGVGAYNSPLHF.

This clone was recorded only once. V is TRBV6-1 and J is TRBJ1-6; D gene uncertain. The V gene's germline CDR1 is MNHNS and CDR2 SASEGT. The CDR3 is 15 residues long. Trimming removed 0 bases from V and 7 bases from J, with 10 bases in between. Written as DNA, the CDR3 is TGTGCCAGCAGTGAAGCGCGGGGAGGCAATTCACCCCTCCACTTT. Its translation: CASSEARGGNSPLHF.

This clone was seen just once. V and J are TRBV19 and TRBJ2-7, with 8 nucleotides matching TRBD1. CDR1 is LNHDA, CDR2 SQIVND, per germline (reference sequence). The CDR3 is made up of 15 amino acids. With V trimmed by 7 bases and J by 2 bases, 10 bases remained unmatched. The CDR3: CASTPDRDPTYEQYF. CDR3 bases: TGTGCCAGTACCCCGGACAGGGACCCTACCTACGAGCAGTACTTC. Supplemented by reference TRBV19 and TRBJ2-7, the full variable domain reads DGGITQSPKYLFRKEGQNVTLSCEQNLNHDAMYWYRQDPGQGLRLIYYSQIVNDFQKGDIAEGYSVSREKKESFPLTVTSAQKNPTAFYLCASTPDRDPTYEQYFGPGTRLTVT.

The rearrangement joins TRBV7-6 to TRBJ1-1; no clear D. V was shortened by 5 bases and J by 7 bases, with 11 bases between the two germline ends. CDR1 is SGHVS, CDR2 FNYEAQ, per germline. The CDR3 length is 12 residues. In DNA form, the CDR3 reads TGTGCCAGCAGCCTAGGGCCAAATGAAGCTTTCTTT. Its protein is CASSLGPNEAFF.

The rearrangement links TRBV5-4 to TRBJ2-5, with D unclear. Per the germline V gene, CDR1 is SGHNT and CDR2 is YYREEE (reference sequence). This CDR3 spans 15 amino acids. The V and J ends lost 1 base and 2 bases respectively, with 12 bases between them. The CDR3 nucleotides are TGTGCCAGCAGCTTGAAGTCAGGTGGGCAAGAGACCCAGTACTTC. Residues: CASSLKSGGQETQYF.

This clone was counted only a few times. V usage is TRBV2 and J usage is TRBJ1-5; a weak D match, TRBD1 (6 bases). The CDR3 is made up of 15 amino acids. Germline V lookup: CDR1 SNHLY, CDR2 FYNNEI. V was cut by 5 bases and J by 3 bases, with 14 bases left in between. The CDR3 region has the DNA TGTGCCAGCAGTCGAGAGGGGGATCCCAATCAGCCCCAGCATTTT. Residues: CASSREGDPNQPQHF.

The J gene is TRBJ1-4, the V gene TRBV19; D may be TRBD1 (5 bases). V was shortened by 5 bases and J by 11 bases, with 24 bases between the two germline ends. CDR3 size: 16 residues. The V gene's germline CDR1 is LNHDA and CDR2 SQIVND (reference sequence). The DNA for the CDR3 is TGTGCCAGTAGTTCCCCCTGGCCGGGGGAATTGTGGAAACTGTTTTTT. The encoded protein is CASSSPWPGELWKLFF. Combining the CDR3 with reference TRBV19 and TRBJ1-4 gives the whole variable domain DGGITQSPKYLFRKEGQNVTLSCEQNLNHDAMYWYRQDPGQGLRLIYYSQIVNDFQKGDIAEGYSVSREKKESFPLTVTSAQKNPTAFYLCASSSPWPGELWKLFFGSGTQLSVL.

The V gene is TRBV5-1, the J gene TRBJ2-3; TRBD2 matches at 8 bases. From germline, CDR1 is SGHRS and CDR2 YFSETQ. This CDR3 has 15 amino acids. V lost 3 bases and J lost 5; bases outside the gene matches: 8. The CDR3 loop reads CASSWMGLGEDTQYF. DNA for the CDR3: TGCGCCAGCAGCTGGATGGGACTAGGAGAAGATACGCAGTATTTT.

The chain uses TRBV7-9 and TRBJ2-3; possibly TRBD2 for D (5 bases). The CDR3 loop spans 15 amino acids. The V end lost 0 bases, the J end lost 8 bases, and 15 bases lay between the germline ends. Germline V CDR1 and CDR2: SEHNR, FQNEAQ (reference sequence). CDR3 sequence (DNA): TGTGCCAGCAGCTTAGCGTCCGGACTCTCCGCTACGCAGTATTTT. It is translated as CASSLASGLSATQYF.

The chain is built from TRBV10-3 and TRBJ2-1; TRBD2 matches at 9 bases. The length of the CDR3 is 15 residues. J gave up 6 bases and V 6 bases, and 9 bases lay outside the gene matches. In germline, CDR1 is ENHRY, CDR2 SYGVKD. The CDR3 region is CAIRDSGSIANEQFF. Written as DNA, the CDR3 is TGTGCCATCAGGGATAGCGGGAGCATAGCCAATGAGCAGTTCTTC.

This chain connects TRBV1 to TRBJ2-1; the table gives TRBD2 as D, unverified against the DNA. TRBV1 is recorded as a pseudogene. The CDR3 is 18 amino acids. The CDR3 loop is CTSSPGLAGGNSYNEQFF. The CDR3 bases are TGCACCAGCAGCCCAGGACTAGCGGGGGGGAACTCCTACAATGAGCAGTTCTTC.

This clone appeared a single time. The rearrangement joins TRBV6-5 to TRBJ2-5; D unclear. Trimming removed 6 bases from V and 5 bases from J, with 13 bases in between. The CDR3 is made up of 13 amino acids. Germline loops: CDR1 MNHEY, CDR2 SVGAGI. The DNA for the CDR3 is TGTGCCAGCAGCCGAAGCTCCGGGGAGACCCAGTACTTC. Its protein is CASSRSSGETQYF.

This chain links TRBV2 with TRBJ2-7, with TRBD1 matching over 12 bases. Trimming cost V 7 bases and J 4 bases; bases outside gene matches: 11. There are 16 residues in the CDR3. CDR1 and CDR2 (germline): SNHLY, FYNNEI. In nucleotides, the CDR3 is TGTGCCAGCACCGGGACAGGGGGCAAATCTGTTTACGAGCAGTACTTC. It yields the protein CASTGTGGKSVYEQYF.

This chain joins TRBV4-2 and TRBJ1-5; 7 bases match TRBD1. This CDR3 is 18 amino acids long. Germline values: CDR1 LGHNA, CDR2 YNFKEQ. J was trimmed by 4 bases and V by 4 bases; bases with no gene match: 16. The CDR3 loop is CASSPLPPGTEINQPQHF. The CDR3 DNA reads TGTGCCAGCAGCCCTCTCCCCCCCGGGACAGAAATTAATCAGCCCCAGCATTTT.